The 28 T cell receptor beta chains listed next were all sequenced from one sample in a study of PD-L1 blockade in urothelial cancer. Time point: pretreatment peripheral blood. Profiling relied on immunoSEQ multiplex PCR, and the TCRdb table lists in-frame clones only, not all of them. Of roughly 54,000 clones in the sample, roughly 85% were seen once. The sequences come from PBMCs, collected around atezolizumab (anti-PD-L1) treatment. All receptors derive from a woman aged 60-75 years with urothelial cancer.

CDR3 in DNA: TGTGCCAGCAGCTCAAGACATGAGGGTTCACCCCTCCACTTT. Translating gives CASSSRHEGSPLHF. The chain links TRBV7-2 to TRBJ1-6; no clear D. Trimming took 4 bases from V and 9 from J, leaving 13 bases between them. CDR1 is SGHTA, CDR2 FQGNSA, per germline. CDR3 size: 14 residues.

The chain is built from TRBV21-1 and TRBJ2-7; the table's D call of TRBD2 was not tested on the DNA. TRBV21-1 corresponds to a pseudogene. The CDR3 contains 13 residues. CDR3 bases: TGTGCCAGCAGCAATAACAACGGGGTCTCTCGGTACTTC. As protein: CASSNNNGVSRYF.

V gene TRBV28 combines with J gene TRBJ1-6; D is unclear. The germline V gene has CDR1 MDHEN and CDR2 SYDVKM. V lost 2 bases to trimming and J lost 7 bases, with 3 bases between them. The CDR3 consists of 12 residues. The CDR3 nucleotides are TGTGCCAGCAGTTTACGGAATTCACCCCTCCACTTT. Protein product: CASSLRNSPLHF.

The table lists this clone with a few counts. This chain uses TRBV9 with TRBJ1-3, with a possible D match to TRBD1 (5 bases). The CDR3 spans 13 residues. The germline V gene encodes CDR1 SGDLS and CDR2 YYNGEE. V lost 3 bases to trimming and J lost 4 bases, with 8 bases between them. CDR3 sequence reads: CASSGTPGNTIYF. The DNA of the CDR3 is TGTGCCAGCAGCGGGACACCCGGAAACACCATATATTTT.

In DNA, the CDR3 is TGTGCCAGCACCTCGGGACAGGGGAAGCAGACCCAGTACTTC. Its protein product is CASTSGQGKQTQYF. The chain combines TRBV28 with TRBJ2-5; the match to TRBD1 covers 10 bases. This CDR3 comprises 14 residues. Germline V gene sequence: CDR1 MDHEN, CDR2 SYDVKM. Trimming removed 7 bases from V and 6 bases from J; junction bases left unmatched: 8.

The genes are TRBV5-4 and TRBJ2-3; 11 nucleotides agree with TRBD2. The V gene's germline CDR1 is SGHNT and CDR2 YYREEE (reference sequence). Trimming took 4 bases from V and 3 from J; bases not matched to a gene: 7. The CDR3 is made up of 16 amino acids. The CDR3 region is CASSRRLAGNTDTQYF. In nucleotides, the CDR3 is TGTGCCAGCAGCCGTCGACTAGCGGGGAATACAGATACGCAGTATTTT.

This rearrangement joins TRBV12-1 to TRBJ2-3; the D call TRBD2 from the table was never checked on the DNA. TRBV12-1 counts as a pseudogene. The CDR3 covers 19 residues. As DNA, the CDR3 is TGTGCCAGCAGCAAGGGCAGGACTAGCGGGAGGGCCGGCACAGATACGCAGTATTTT. It specifies CASSKGRTSGRAGTDTQYF.

This chain uses TRBV2 with TRBJ2-3; D is unresolved. CDR1 SNHLY and CDR2 FYNNEI come from the germline V gene. The CDR3 totals 17 residues. Trimming stripped 3 bases from V and 1 base from J, with 17 bases between. This chain's CDR3 is CASSDSLVGQRTDTQYF. The CDR3 coding sequence is TGTGCCAGCAGTGACTCTTTGGTGGGCCAGCGCACAGATACGCAGTATTTT.

This clone was observed a single time. The chain links TRBV27 to TRBJ2-3, with D tentatively TRBD2 (5 bases). Trimming left V 9 bases short and J 2 bases short, with 15 bases between. The CDR3 spans 14 residues. Germline V lookup: CDR1 MNHEY, CDR2 SMNVEV (reference sequence). In nucleotides, the CDR3 is TGTGCCAGTCGGGATAGCCATTCCACAGATACGCAGTATTTT. Translating it yields CASRDSHSTDTQYF.

This rearrangement joins TRBV7-9 to TRBJ2-3; 9 bases map to TRBD2. The CDR3 spans 18 residues. The junction had 7 bases not matched to a gene; V was cut back by 0 bases and J by 0 bases. Germline CDR1 reads SEHNR; CDR2 reads FQNEAQ (reference sequence). CDR3 nucleotide sequence: TGTGCCAGCAGCTTAGCGGTCCTAGCGGGACCTAGCACAGATACGCAGTATTTT. Its protein product is CASSLAVLAGPSTDTQYF. Drawing the rest from reference TRBV7-9 and TRBJ2-3, the complete variable domain is DTGVSQNPRHKITKRGQNVTFRCDPISEHNRLYWYRQTLGQGPEFLTYFQNEAQLEKSRLLSDRFSAERPKGSFSTLEIQRTEQGDSAMYLCASSLAVLAGPSTDTQYFGPGTRLTVL.

V and J are TRBV11-2 and TRBJ2-6; tentative D call: TRBD2 (6 bases). There are 15 residues in the CDR3. The germline V gene has CDR1 SGHAT and CDR2 FQNNGV. Trimming pared 2 bases from V and 2 bases from J, leaving 7 bases between. In DNA, the CDR3 is TGTGCCAGCAGCTTAAGGGAGGCTGGGGCCAACGTCCTGACTTTC. The encoded protein is CASSLREAGANVLTF.

The chain uses TRBV27 and TRBJ2-1; D is possibly TRBD1 (6 bases). The CDR3 runs 13 residues. V was pared by 4 bases and J by 5 bases, with 9 bases between. CDR1 and CDR2 from the germline V gene are MNHEY and SMNVEV (reference sequence). The CDR3 coding sequence is TGTGCCAGCAGTTCTAACAGGGACAATGAGCAGTTCTTC. Translating it yields CASSSNRDNEQFF.

This chain links TRBV11-3 with TRBJ2-5; weak D call: TRBD1 (5 bases). Per germline, CDR1 SGHNT and CDR2 YENEEA. This CDR3 comprises 15 residues. The ends were cut back, 1 base at V and 2 bases at J, with 11 bases in the middle. CDR3 sequence reads: CASSLGQAGQETQYF. The CDR3 nucleotides read TGTGCCAGCAGCTTAGGCCAGGCAGGGCAAGAGACCCAGTACTTC.

This rearrangement joins TRBV13 to TRBJ2-1; TRBD2 matches 9 bases. This CDR3 comprises 16 residues. Germline assignment: CDR1 PRHDT and CDR2 FYEKMQ (reference sequence). V lost 5 bases and J lost 7; bases outside the gene matches: 12. The DNA of the CDR3 is TGTGCCAGCAGCGCTTCAGCGGGGGGTGTCGGAAATGAGCAGTTCTTC. Its protein product is CASSASAGGVGNEQFF.

The chain recombines TRBV27 with TRBJ2-1; 7 bases align to TRBD2. This CDR3 contains 13 residues. V trimming: 5 bases; J trimming: 8 bases; junction bases outside the gene matches: 6. Germline V gene lookup returns CDR1 MNHEY and CDR2 SMNVEV (reference sequence). The CDR3 loop reads CASSLGTIYEQFF. The CDR3 nucleotides read TGTGCCAGCAGTCTAGGGACTATCTATGAGCAGTTCTTC.

The chain has TRBV7-2 and TRBJ2-7; TRBD2 matches 15 bases. CDR1 is SGHTA, CDR2 FQGNSA, per germline. The CDR3 sequence is 16 residues long. After removal of 5 bases from V and 5 bases from J, the junction contained 7 bases not matched to a gene. CDR3 nucleotides: TGTGCCAGCAGCCGCGGGACTAGCGGGGGGTCAAACGAGCAGTACTTC. Protein sequence: CASSRGTSGGSNEQYF.

The sample holds one count of this clone. This chain links TRBV9 with TRBJ2-7; a possible D gene is TRBD1 (6 bases). The CDR3 is 15 residues long. V gave up 0 bases and J gave up 2 bases, with 12 bases separating them. Germline-derived CDR1 and CDR2 are SGDLS and YYNGEE. The CDR3 DNA reads as TGTGCCAGCAGCGTAGGTGTGGGGGCGACCTACGAGCAGTACTTC. Translated, it gives CASSVGVGATYEQYF.

This clone was observed a single time. The genes are TRBV7-2 and TRBJ1-4, with TRBD1 identical over 9 bases. The V gene's germline CDR1 is SGHTA and CDR2 FQGNSA. CDR3 length: 15 residues. Trimming removed 0 bases from V and 9 bases from J; junction bases left unmatched: 5. This CDR3 reads CASSLALGTGKKLFF. CDR3 nucleotides: TGTGCCAGCAGCTTAGCGTTAGGGACAGGGAAAAAACTGTTTTTT. Variable domain in full (rest from reference TRBV7-2 and TRBJ1-4): GAGVSQSPSNKVTEKGKDVELRCDPISGHTALYWYRQSLGQGLEFLIYFQGNSAPDKSGLPSDRFSAERTGGSVSTLTIQRTQQEDSAVYLCASSLALGTGKKLFFGSGTQLSVL.

The V call is TRBV5-1, the J call TRBJ2-1; no definite D call. CDR3 length: 14 residues. The V gene lost 0 bases and the J gene lost 0 bases, with 4 bases spanning the gap. Germline values: CDR1 SGHRS, CDR2 YFSETQ. The CDR3 nucleotides read TGCGCCAGCAGCTTGGAACACTCCTACAATGAGCAGTTCTTC. Its protein is CASSLEHSYNEQFF.

This clone came up a few times. The chain uses TRBV25-1 and TRBJ2-1, with 9 bases aligning to TRBD2. Germline V CDR1 and CDR2: MGHDK, SYGVNS. The CDR3 spans 15 residues. Trimming took 1 base from V and 9 from J; bases not matched to a gene: 7. CDR3 sequence: CASSESGLARGEQFF. The CDR3 DNA follows: TGTGCCAGCAGTGAATCAGGACTAGCGCGGGGTGAGCAGTTCTTC.

The chain carries TRBV7-2 and TRBJ2-7, with D possibly matching TRBD2 (6 bases). With 3 bases removed from V and 0 bases from J, the gap between germline ends came to 21 bases. From germline, CDR1 is SGHTA and CDR2 FQGNSA. The CDR3 has 18 residues. The CDR3 nucleotides read TGTGCCAGCAGCTTGTTCTCTAGCGTACTCCTGAGCTCCTACGAGCAGTACTTC. It specifies CASSLFSSVLLSSYEQYF.

This rearrangement joins TRBV25-1 to TRBJ2-1, with 9 bases that match TRBD2. The CDR3 contains 15 residues. Germline trimming cut 6 bases from V and 5 bases from J; bases unmatched to any gene: 8. Germline V lookup: CDR1 MGHDK, CDR2 SYGVNS. The CDR3 DNA sequence: TGTGCCAGCAGACGACCTAGCGGGAACCACAATGAGCAGTTCTTC. It codes for CASRRPSGNHNEQFF.

This clone was recorded once. CDR3 sequence (DNA): TGTGCCAGCTCACCATTGGGACAGGCAAGCTCTGGAAACACCATATATTTT. Translating gives CASSPLGQASSGNTIYF. J is TRBJ1-3 and V is TRBV18; 8 bases are a match to TRBD1. Germline trimming cut 2 bases from V and 0 bases from J; bases unmatched to any gene: 6. Germline-derived CDR1 and CDR2 are KGHSH and LQKENI. The CDR3 sequence is 17 residues long. Variable domain in full (rest from reference TRBV18 and TRBJ1-3): NAGVMQNPRHLVRRRGQEARLRCSPMKGHSHVYWYRQLPEEGLKFMVYLQKENIIDESGMPKERFSAEFPKEGPSILRIQQVVRGDSAAYFCASSPLGQASSGNTIYFGEGSWLTVV.

This clone was detected once. The chain couples TRBV9 to TRBJ2-3; D is ambiguous. V was trimmed by 3 bases and J by 2 bases, leaving 4 bases between them. The CDR3 has 12 residues. Germline CDR1 SGDLS, CDR2 YYNGEE. The CDR3 protein is CASSALTDTQYF. The CDR3 nucleotides are TGTGCCAGCAGCGCCCTCACAGATACGCAGTATTTT.

V is TRBV4-3 and J is TRBJ1-2, with a possible D match to TRBD1 (6 bases). Germline-derived CDR1 and CDR2 are LGHNA and YSLEER. The V gene lost 0 bases and the J gene lost 8 bases, with 19 bases spanning the gap. This CDR3 is 16 amino acids long. The DNA of the CDR3 is TGCGCCAGCAGCCAAGAAAGCAGGGGCCTCTCTAGGGGCTACACCTTC. Translated: CASSQESRGLSRGYTF.

V is TRBV6-5 and J is TRBJ2-2, with TRBD2 as a possible D gene (6 bases). The CDR3 has 13 amino acids. Germline V CDR1 and CDR2: MNHEY, SVGAGI. V shed 7 bases and J shed 13 bases, with 19 bases lying between them. This CDR3 is CASTAQGGGWLFF. In DNA, the CDR3 is TGTGCCAGCACCGCCCAGGGTGGGGGGTGGCTGTTTTTT.

The chain employs TRBV5-6 and TRBJ2-1; TRBD1 matches at 8 bases. The V and J ends lost 7 bases and 4 bases, in that order; junction bases with no gene match: 10. The CDR3 has 15 residues. Germline V gives CDR1 SGHDT, CDR2 YYEEEE. The chain's CDR3 is CASGQQGVHYNEQFF. CDR3 nucleotide sequence: TGTGCCAGCGGACAACAGGGGGTTCATTACAATGAGCAGTTCTTC.

V is TRBV29-1 and J is TRBJ1-1; 8 nucleotides align to TRBD1. Germline loops: CDR1 SQVTM, CDR2 ANQGSEA. J lost 1 base, V lost 5 bases, and 3 bases had no gene match. This CDR3 is 13 amino acids long. CDR3 sequence (DNA): TGCAGCGTTTTAGGGACAGGGAACACTGAAGCTTTCTTT. It yields the protein CSVLGTGNTEAFF.